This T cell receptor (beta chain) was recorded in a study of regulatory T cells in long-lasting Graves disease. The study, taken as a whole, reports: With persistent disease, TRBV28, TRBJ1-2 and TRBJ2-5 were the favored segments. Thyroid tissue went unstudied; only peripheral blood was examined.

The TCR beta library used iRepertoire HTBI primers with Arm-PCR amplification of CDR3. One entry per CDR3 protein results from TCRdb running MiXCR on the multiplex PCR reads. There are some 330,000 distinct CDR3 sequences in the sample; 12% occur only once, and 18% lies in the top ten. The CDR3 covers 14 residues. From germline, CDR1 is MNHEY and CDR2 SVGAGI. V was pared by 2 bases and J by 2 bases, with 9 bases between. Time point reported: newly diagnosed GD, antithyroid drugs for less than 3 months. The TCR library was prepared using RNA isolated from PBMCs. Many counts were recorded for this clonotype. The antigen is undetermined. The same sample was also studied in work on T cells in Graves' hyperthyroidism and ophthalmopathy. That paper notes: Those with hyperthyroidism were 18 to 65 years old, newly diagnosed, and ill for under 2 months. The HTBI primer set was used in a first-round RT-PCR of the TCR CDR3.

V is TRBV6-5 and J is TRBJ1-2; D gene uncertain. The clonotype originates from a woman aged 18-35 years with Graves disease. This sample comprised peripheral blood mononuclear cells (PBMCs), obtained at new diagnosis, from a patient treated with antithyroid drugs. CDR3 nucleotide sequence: TGTGCCAGCAGTTACCCCGACCTGAACTATGGCTACACCTTC. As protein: CASSYPDLNYGYTF.